A selection of T cell receptor beta chains follows, all from one sample in a study of shared clonotypes between healthy human individuals. Sequenced by immunoSEQ multiplex PCR; TCRdb stores in-frame clones only, minus some. The top ten hold roughly 2% of the sample, which has approximately 700,000 clones, roughly 73% seen once. Specimen: memory CD4+ T cells sorted from blood. All receptors come from a woman younger than 45 in good health. CDR3s include the opening cysteine and the closing phenylalanine or tryptophan. Each record gives: V gene, CDR3 protein.

TRBV6-1 CARDRQPARGYTF
TRBV10-1 CASSEFVAGTYEQYF
TRBV18 CASSKTSGRGISETQYF
TRBV25-1 CASSLYGRAYNEQFF
TRBV18 CASSPDSYEQYF
TRBV28 CASSPQGLGYYGYTF
TRBV2 CASSVMGLNNQPQHF
TRBV4-2 CASSQDRRAYEQYF
TRBV7-3 CASSLIKTSAHEQYF
TRBV20-1 CSAQGHPEQYF
TRBV18 CASSPEQFDLYGYTF
TRBV7-2 CASSSYLAGELFF
TRBV28 CASSGVNEKLFF
TRBV27 CASSLEGGAFNYGYTF
TRBV7-9 CASSNLTGGPTEAFF
TRBV6-1 CASSSGLATEEQYF
TRBV28 CAARGGAGTGELFF
TRBV2 CASSTGSGAYEQYF
TRBV6-6 CASSSPTFSGANVLTF
TRBV2 CASRFGGLGSKNIQYF
TRBV7-9 CASSLGLAGISSYEQYF
TRBV28 CASSLATVGYTF
TRBV18 CASSPPAEEQFF
TRBV6-5 CASTRSHEGNTEAFF
TRBV18 CASSHTVRPYEQYF
TRBV6-5 CASTGAGRTGELFF
TRBV6-5 CASSYAQGNEQYF
TRBV5-1 CASSPGTGGNTEAFF
TRBV9 CASSTSGNTGELFF
TRBV15 CATSSREWVTEAFF
TRBV6-5 CASSQGDEQYF
TRBV27 CASSARTWGTQYF
TRBV28 CASSFSGGGREQYF
TRBV6-5 CASSYVGTKAFF
TRBV2 CASSWRGQGNQPQHF
TRBV2 CASSPRDRSESEQFF
TRBV7-7 CASSPGGTSLKTQYF
TRBV19 CASATGTSRVETQYF
TRBV28 CASSQATSTDTGELFF
TRBV5-1 CASSQMPGELFF